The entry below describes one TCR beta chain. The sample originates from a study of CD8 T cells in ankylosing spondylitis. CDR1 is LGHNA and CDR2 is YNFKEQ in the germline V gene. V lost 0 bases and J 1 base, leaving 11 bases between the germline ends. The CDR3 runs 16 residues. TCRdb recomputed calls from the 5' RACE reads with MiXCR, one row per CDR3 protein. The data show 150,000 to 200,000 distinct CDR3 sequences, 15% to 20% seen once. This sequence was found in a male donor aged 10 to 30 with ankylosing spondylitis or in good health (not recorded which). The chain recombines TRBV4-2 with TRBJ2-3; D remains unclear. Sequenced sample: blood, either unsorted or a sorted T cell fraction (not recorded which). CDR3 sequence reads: CASSQETPPRTDTQYF. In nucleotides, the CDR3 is TGTGCCAGCAGCCAAGAGACCCCGCCCCGCACAGATACGCAGTATTTT.